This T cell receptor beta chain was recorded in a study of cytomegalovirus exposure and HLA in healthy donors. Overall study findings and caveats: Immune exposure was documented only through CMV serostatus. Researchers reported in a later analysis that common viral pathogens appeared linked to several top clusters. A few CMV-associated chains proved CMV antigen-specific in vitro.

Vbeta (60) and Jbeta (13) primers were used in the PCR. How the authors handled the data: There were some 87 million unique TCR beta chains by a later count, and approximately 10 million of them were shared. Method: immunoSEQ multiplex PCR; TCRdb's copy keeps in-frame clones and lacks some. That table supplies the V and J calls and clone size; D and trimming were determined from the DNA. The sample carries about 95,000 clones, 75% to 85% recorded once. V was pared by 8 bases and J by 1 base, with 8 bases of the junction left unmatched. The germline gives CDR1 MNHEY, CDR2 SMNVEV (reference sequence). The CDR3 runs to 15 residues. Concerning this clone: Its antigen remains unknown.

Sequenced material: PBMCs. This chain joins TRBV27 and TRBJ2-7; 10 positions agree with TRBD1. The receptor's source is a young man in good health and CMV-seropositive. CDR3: CASSTGQGISYEQYF. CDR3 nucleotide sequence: TGTGCCAGCTCGACGGGACAGGGGATTTCCTACGAGCAGTACTTC.